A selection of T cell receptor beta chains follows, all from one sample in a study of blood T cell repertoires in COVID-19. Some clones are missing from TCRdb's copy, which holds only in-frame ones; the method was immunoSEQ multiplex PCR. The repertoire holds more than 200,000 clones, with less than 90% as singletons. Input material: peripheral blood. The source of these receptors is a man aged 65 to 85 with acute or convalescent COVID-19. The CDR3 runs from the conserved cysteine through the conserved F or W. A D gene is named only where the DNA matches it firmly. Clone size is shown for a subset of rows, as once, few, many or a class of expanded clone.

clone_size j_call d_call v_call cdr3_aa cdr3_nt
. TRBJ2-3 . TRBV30 CAWSRGSTRTDTQYF TGTGCCTGGAGTAGAGGAAGTACTCGCACAGATACGCAGTATTTT
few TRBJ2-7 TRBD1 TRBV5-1 CASSSGGNYEQYF TGCGCCAGCAGCTCAGGGGGAAACTACGAGCAGTACTTC
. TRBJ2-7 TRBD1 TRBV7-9 CASSAPGQGIYEQYF TGTGCCAGCAGCGCACCGGGACAGGGAATCTACGAGCAGTACTTC
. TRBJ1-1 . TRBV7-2 CASSSTVNREINSEAFF TGTGCCAGCAGCTCCACGGTTAACAGGGAGATTAATTCTGAAGCTTTCTTT
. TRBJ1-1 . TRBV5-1 CASSLEIRRKNTEAFF TGCGCCAGCAGCTTGGAGATTCGGCGGAAGAACACTGAAGCTTTCTTT
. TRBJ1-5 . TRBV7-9 CASSLSVDNQPQHF TGTGCCAGCAGCTTGTCCGTAGACAATCAGCCCCAGCATTTT
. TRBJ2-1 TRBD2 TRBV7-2 CASSLAGLAGGPSNEQFF TGTGCCAGCAGCTTAGCGGGACTAGCGGGAGGGCCGTCCAATGAGCAGTTCTTC
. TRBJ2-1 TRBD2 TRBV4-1 CASSQLTQSSGNNEQFF TGCGCCAGCAGCCAATTAACCCAGTCTAGCGGTAACAATGAGCAGTTCTTC
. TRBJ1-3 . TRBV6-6 CACGKGNGNTIYF TGTGCCTGCGGGAAGGGAAATGGAAACACCATATATTTT
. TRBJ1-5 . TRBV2 CASSDLTFSNQPQHF TGTGCCAGCAGTGACTTGACATTTAGCAATCAGCCCCAGCATTTT
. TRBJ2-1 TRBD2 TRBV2 CASSGDSGAAYNEQFF TGTGCCAGCAGTGGGGATAGCGGGGCCGCTTACAATGAGCAGTTCTTC
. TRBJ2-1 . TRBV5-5 CASSLSIGSGSEQFF TGTGCCAGCAGCTTGTCTATCGGGAGTGGCAGTGAGCAGTTCTTC
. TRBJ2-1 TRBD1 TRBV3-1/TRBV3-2 CASSQAGTGWNNEQFF TGTGCCAGCAGCCAAGCGGGGACAGGGTGGAACAATGAGCAGTTCTTC
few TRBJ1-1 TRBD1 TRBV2 CASSAGNRGAFF TGTGCCAGCAGTGCGGGGAACAGGGGCGCTTTCTTT
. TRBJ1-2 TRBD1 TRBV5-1 CASSLALGDSGYTF TGCGCCAGCAGCTTGGCCCTGGGGGACAGTGGCTACACCTTC
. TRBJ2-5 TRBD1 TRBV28 CASSPAGTGRETQYF TGTGCCAGCAGTCCAGCCGGGACAGGGCGTGAGACCCAGTACTTC
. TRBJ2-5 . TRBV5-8 CASSRRDSQETQYF TGTGCCAGCAGCCGGCGGGACTCCCAAGAGACCCAGTACTTC
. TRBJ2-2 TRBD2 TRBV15 CATSRELGTSGPGELFF TGTGCCACCAGCAGAGAGTTGGGGACTAGCGGTCCCGGGGAGCTGTTTTTT
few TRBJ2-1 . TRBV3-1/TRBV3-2 CASSDRSSYNEQFF TGTGCCAGCAGCGATAGGAGCTCCTACAATGAGCAGTTCTTC
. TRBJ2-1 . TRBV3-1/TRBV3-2 CASSQVTLAVNEQFF TGTGCCAGCAGCCAAGTAACGCTAGCCGTAAATGAGCAGTTCTTC
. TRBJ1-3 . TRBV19 CASRDRTMSSGNTIYF TGTGCCAGTAGAGACAGGACAATGAGCTCTGGAAACACCATATATTTT
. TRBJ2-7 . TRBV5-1 CASSSNTGSYEQYF TGCGCCAGCAGCTCCAACACAGGGTCCTACGAGCAGTACTTC
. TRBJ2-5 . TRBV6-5 CASSRTAAQETQYF TGTGCCAGCAGTCGGACAGCAGCTCAAGAGACCCAGTACTTC
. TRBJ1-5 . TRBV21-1 CASSSLQPQHF TGTGCCAGCAGCTCCCTTCAGCCCCAGCATTTT
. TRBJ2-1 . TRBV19 CASSFQGGSYNEQFF TGTGCCAGTAGTTTTCAGGGTGGCTCCTACAATGAGCAGTTCTTC
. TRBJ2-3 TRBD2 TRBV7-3 CASSLMTGGSTDTQYF TGTGCCAGCAGCTTAATGACGGGAGGGAGCACAGATACGCAGTATTTT
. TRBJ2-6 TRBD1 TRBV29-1 CSVDAPGQGAGANVLTF TGCAGCGTTGATGCTCCGGGACAGGGGGCAGGGGCCAACGTCCTGACTTTC
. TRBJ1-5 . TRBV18 CASSPKGSWPQHF TGTGCCAGCTCACCAAAGGGGTCCTGGCCCCAGCATTTT
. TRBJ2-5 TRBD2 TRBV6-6 CASRVRGGSRQETQYF TGTGCCAGCAGGGTCCGAGGCGGGAGTAGGCAAGAGACCCAGTACTTC
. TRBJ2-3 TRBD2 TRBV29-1 CSAPTSSPYTDTQYF TGCAGCGCCCCGACTAGCAGCCCATACACAGATACGCAGTATTTT
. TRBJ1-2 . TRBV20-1 CSARGDRDPTF TGCAGTGCTAGAGGAGACCGGGATCCTACCTTC
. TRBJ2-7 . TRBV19 CASSPDTYYGEQYF TGTGCCAGTAGTCCGGACACCTATTACGGGGAGCAGTACTTC
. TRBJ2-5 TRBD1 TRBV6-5 CASSFQTGAQETQYF TGTGCCAGCAGCTTCCAGACAGGGGCCCAAGAGACCCAGTACTTC
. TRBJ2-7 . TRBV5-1 CASSAGMREQYF TGCGCCAGCAGCGCGGGCATGAGAGAGCAGTACTTC
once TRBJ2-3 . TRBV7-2 CASSLVISTDTQYF TGTGCCAGCAGCTTAGTTATCAGCACAGATACGCAGTATTTT
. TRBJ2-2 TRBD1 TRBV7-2 CASSFGQGYTGELFF TGTGCCAGCAGCTTTGGACAGGGGTACACCGGGGAGCTGTTTTTT
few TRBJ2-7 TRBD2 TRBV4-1 CASSQAIAGRYEQYF TGCGCCAGCAGCCAGGCTATAGCGGGGCGCTACGAGCAGTACTTC
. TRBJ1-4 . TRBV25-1 CASGRGGGAEKLFF TGTGCCAGCGGACGAGGAGGGGGGGCTGAAAAACTGTTTTTT
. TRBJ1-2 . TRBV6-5 CASSYSSGGSNYGYTF TGTGCCAGCAGTTACTCTTCCGGCGGCTCTAACTATGGCTACACCTTC
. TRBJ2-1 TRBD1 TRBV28 CASSFQGQGIYNEQFF TGTGCCAGCAGTTTTCAGGGACAGGGGATATACAATGAGCAGTTCTTC
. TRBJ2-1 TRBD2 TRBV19 CASTGTSGVYNEQFF TGTGCCAGTACTGGTACTAGCGGGGTATACAATGAGCAGTTCTTC
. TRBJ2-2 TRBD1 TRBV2 CASSDRNRGVSLTGELFF TGTGCCAGCAGTGATAGGAACAGGGGGGTTTCATTGACCGGGGAGCTGTTTTTT
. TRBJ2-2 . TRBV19 CASSIRQVTGELFF TGTGCCAGTAGTATCAGACAAGTAACCGGGGAGCTGTTTTTT
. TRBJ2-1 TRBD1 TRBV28 CASSSASRQGNEQFF TGTGCCAGCAGTTCGGCCTCGAGACAGGGGAATGAGCAGTTCTTC
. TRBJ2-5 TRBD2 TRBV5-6 CASSSRTSGIGRETQYF TGTGCCAGCAGCTCGCGGACTAGCGGGATAGGGCGGGAGACCCAGTACTTC
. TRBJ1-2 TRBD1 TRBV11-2 CASSLGTGGSYGYTF TGTGCCAGCAGCCTCGGGACAGGGGGAAGCTATGGCTACACCTTC
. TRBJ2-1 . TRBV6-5 CASKRFSSYNEQFF TGTGCCAGCAAACGCTTTAGCTCCTACAATGAGCAGTTCTTC
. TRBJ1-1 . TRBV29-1 CSGRSNTEAFF TGCAGCGGCCGGTCAAACACTGAAGCTTTCTTT
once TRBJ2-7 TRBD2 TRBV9 CASSVGSGGSYEQYF TGTGCCAGCAGCGTAGGCAGCGGGGGGTCCTACGAGCAGTACTTC
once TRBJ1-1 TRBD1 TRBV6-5 CASSSYQGDTEAFF TGTGCCAGCAGTTCCTATCAGGGGGACACTGAAGCTTTCTTT
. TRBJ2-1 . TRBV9 CASSVEQGSNEQFF TGTGCCAGCAGCGTAGAGCAGGGCAGCAATGAGCAGTTCTTC
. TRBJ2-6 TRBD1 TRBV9 CASSLPGWTGLSSGANVLTF TGTGCCAGCAGCCTCCCGGGGTGGACAGGGTTAAGCTCTGGGGCCAACGTCCTGACTTTC
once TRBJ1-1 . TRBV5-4 CASTPGGLMNTEAFF TGTGCCAGCACCCCGGGGGGCCTTATGAACACTGAAGCTTTCTTT